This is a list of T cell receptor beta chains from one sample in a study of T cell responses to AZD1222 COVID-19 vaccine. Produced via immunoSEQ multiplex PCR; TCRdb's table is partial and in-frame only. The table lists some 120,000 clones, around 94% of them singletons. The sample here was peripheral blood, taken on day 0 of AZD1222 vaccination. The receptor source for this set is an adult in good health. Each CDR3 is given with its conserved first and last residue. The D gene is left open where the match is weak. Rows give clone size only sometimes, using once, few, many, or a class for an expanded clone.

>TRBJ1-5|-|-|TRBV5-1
TGCGCCAGCAGCTTGGAGGGAGTGTGGGGCAATCAGCCCCAGCATTTT
CASSLEGVWGNQPQHF
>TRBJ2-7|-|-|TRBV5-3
TGTGCCAGAAGCCCACAGGGCCGCAGGGCTTACGAGCAGTACTTC
CARSPQGRRAYEQYF
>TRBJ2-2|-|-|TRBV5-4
TGTGCCAGCAGCTCAAAAAACACCGGGGAGCTGTTTTTT
CASSSKNTGELFF
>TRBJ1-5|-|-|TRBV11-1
TGTGCCAGCAGCTTAGATAGCAATCAGCCCCAGCATTTT
CASSLDSNQPQHF
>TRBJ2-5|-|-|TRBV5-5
TGTGCCAGCAGCCAGGCCGGACCGAGCGTGGAGACCCAGTACTTC
CASSQAGPSVETQYF
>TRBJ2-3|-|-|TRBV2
TGTGCCAGCAAGGACAACACAGATACGCAGTATTTT
CASKDNTDTQYF
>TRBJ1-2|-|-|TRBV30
TGTGCCTGGAGTGTTGGCTGGGAGTATGGCTACACCTTC
CAWSVGWEYGYTF
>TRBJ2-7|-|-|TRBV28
TGTGCCAGCAGTTTGGCGGGTTACGAGCAGTACTTC
CASSLAGYEQYF
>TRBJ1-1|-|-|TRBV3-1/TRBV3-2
TGTGCCAGCAGCCCATTACGACAGCGCGACACTGAAGCTTTCTTT
CASSPLRQRDTEAFF
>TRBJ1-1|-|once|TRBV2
TGTGCCAGCAGTGAATCCTGGAGGGACACTGAAGCTTTCTTT
CASSESWRDTEAFF
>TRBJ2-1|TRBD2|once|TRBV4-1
TGCGCCAGCAGCCAAGGGTCGAGATCAAGGCTAGCGGGAGGTTACGGCGAGCAGTTCTTC
CASSQGSRSRLAGGYGEQFF
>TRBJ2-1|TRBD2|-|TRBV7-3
TGTGCCAGCAGCTCCCGCCTAGCGGGGTACAATCAGCAGTTCTTC
CASSSRLAGYNQQFF
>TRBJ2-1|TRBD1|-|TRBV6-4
TGTGCCAGCAGTGCTCTCGGGACAGGGGGCGATGAGCAGTTCTTC
CASSALGTGGDEQFF
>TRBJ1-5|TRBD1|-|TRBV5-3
TGTGCCAGAAGCGGGGGACAGGGGGAAAGTCAGCCCCAGCATTTT
CARSGGQGESQPQHF
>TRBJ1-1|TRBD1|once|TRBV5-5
TGTGCCAGCAGCTGGTTGGACAGGGAAGCTTTCTTT
CASSWLDREAFF
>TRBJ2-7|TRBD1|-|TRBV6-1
TGTGCCAGCAGTGAAGCGTCGGACAGGGCCTACGAGCAGTACTTC
CASSEASDRAYEQYF
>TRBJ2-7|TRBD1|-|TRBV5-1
TGCGCCAGCAGCTCCCGACAGGGTGGGTACGAGCAGTACTTC
CASSSRQGGYEQYF
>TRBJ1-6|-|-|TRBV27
TGTGCCAGCAGTTTATGGGGCTCACCCCTCCACTTT
CASSLWGSPLHF
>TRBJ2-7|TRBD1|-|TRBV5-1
TGCGCCAGCAGCTTGGCACAGGGGTACGAGCAGTACTTC
CASSLAQGYEQYF
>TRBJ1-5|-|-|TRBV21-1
TGTGCCAGCAGCATATCACAGGGCCAGCCCCAGCATTTT
CASSISQGQPQHF